This T cell receptor beta chain was captured in a study of shared clonotypes between healthy human individuals (dated by TCRdb to 2018 to 2021). Background for the entire study: The cohort comprised two women and a few men aged 18 to 49 years. For each donor, CD4 naive and CD4 memory were each given three plates, CD8 naive was given two plates, and CD8 memory was given one plate. Blood TCR repertoires of about five healthy adults were deeply sequenced to estimate repertoire size and the extent of clonotype sharing between individuals. Each donor's leukapheresis produced roughly between roughly 0.85 and 9 billion PBMCs. Different laboratories and diverse techniques were used to prepare libraries and sequence TCR repertoires, to increase sequencing depth and limit assay-specific biases.

What the work shows at the level of the full study, not this receptor alone: Higher generation probabilities were observed for clonotypes shared by all four sorted-subset donors than for non-shared clonotypes. Even with the large sequencing depth, rarefaction of the sorted-subset datasets indicated that sequencing was incomplete. Pairwise subsampling indicated that sequencing depth was expected to affect the degree of clonotype sharing among donors. Only blood was sampled, and tissue TCR repertoires likely differ from those in blood. The small number of donors limited the genetic and exposure-history diversity represented. Larger estimated clonotype richness was generally found for naive subsets than for memory subsets. Across a few donors, about 5% of naive CD4, approximately 3.6% of naive CD8, 2% to 2.5% of memory CD4, and 0.4% of memory CD8 clonotypes were shared.

Worth noting for this clone: Its antigen is currently not known. There are no base qualities to consult, and no much larger clone falls within one base. Other DNA sequences in the same sample also yield this CDR3.

Using the deep immunoSEQ assay, multiplex PCR amplified TCR CDR3 regions from genomic DNA. Genomic DNA extracted from each cell subset was distributed evenly over all wells of several immunoSEQ 96-well plates, and each plate served as one replicate. Each replicate PCR for sorted subsets received about 0.2 ug genomic DNA, equal to 28,000 or so T cell genomes. Purified libraries were quantified with a Qubit 3.0 fluorometer, sized on a Bioanalyzer 2100, and re-quantified with the KAPA Library Quantification kit. A separate single-read 150-cycle Illumina NextSeq 550 flow cell was used to sequence each immunoSEQ 96-well plate. Regarding the original processing steps: The immunoSEQ output contained only junctional sequences without quality scores, so filtering could not match that applied to full-length reads. To assign V/J genes and CDR3, sequences were annotated using PyIR, a Python wrapper for IgBLAST v1.9, with IMGT germline references. Reads with weak V/J assignments (E-value above 1e-6), missing CDR3, stop codons, out-of-frame junctions, or ambiguous translated residues were removed. V3J clonotypes were defined by identical inferred V gene, J gene, and CDR3 amino acid sequence. To compute the percentage overlap between repertoires, the number of shared unique clonotypes was divided by the size of the smaller repertoire. RTK rarefaction, the Chao1 estimator, and Recon v2.1 estimates of unobserved clonotypes were used to assess repertoire richness. For all TCRbeta clonotypes obtained by the gDNA method from a few donors, generation probabilities were computed with OLGA. TCRdb obtained this table from immuneACCESS and retained in-frame rearrangements with V and J assigned. These tables miss some clones; where compared with another copy, unresolved V genes account for less than half of the shortfall, and the remainder is unexplained. V and J calls and clone size come straight from that table; D and trimming were deduced from the DNA. The sample yields around 350,000 clones; around four fifths were counted once. More than 9% of the sample lies in the top ten.

The donors were healthy, HIV-negative adults with no recently reported acute infections or vaccinations. All donors were Caucasian adults living in Nashville, Tennessee, USA. CD4+ T cells were enriched by magnetic negative selection, after which naive cells were positively selected on CD45RA and the negative fraction was taken as the memory subset. After blood collection by leukapheresis, PBMCs were isolated using Ficoll-Histopaque density gradient centrifugation and then cryopreserved in the vapor phase of liquid nitrogen. Purity and quantity of every magnetically sorted T cell population were checked by analytical flow cytometry. Each sorted fraction had its genomic DNA isolated and then quantified by UV absorbance on a Nanodrop 2000c. Relative to germline, V is missing 5 bases and J is missing 7 bases, with 0 bases of the junction outside any gene match. For CDR1 and CDR2, the germline V gene (reference sequence) lists MNHEY and SMNVEV. Inclusive of the bounding cysteine and phenylalanine, the CDR3 is 13 residues long. Only CDR3 DNA remains: 39 bases, in frame from the first base.

The sequence derives from a man aged 30-40 years in good health. The sample taken for sequencing was memory CD4+ T cells sorted from blood. The sample's cell subset or site, from its label and the paper: CD45RA-negative fraction. The chain joins TRBV27 to TRBJ1-5; 12 bases in between match TRBD1. The CDR3: CASSGTGGQPQHF. The nucleotide sequence reads as follows: TGTGCCAGCAGTGGGACAGGGGGCCAGCCCCAGCATTTT.